Below are 21 T cell receptor beta chains sequenced from a single sample in a study of blood T cells in healthy people across ages. The authors ran a second PCR of about 7 to 11 cycles using a sample-barcoded 5' primer and a J-beta primer mix. TCRdb reprocessed the 5' RACE reads with MiXCR, giving one entry per CDR3 protein. The table lists 1.5 million to 2 million distinct CDR3 sequences, 30% to 40% of them singletons. Sequenced: blood. The origin of the receptors is a woman aged 30 to 39 in good health.

This clonotype was recorded a few times. The rearrangement uses TRBV6-6 and TRBJ1-2; D perhaps matches TRBD1 (6 bases). The germline CDR1 and CDR2 sequences are MNHNY and SVGAGI (reference sequence). V was shortened by 0 bases and J by 3 bases, with 17 bases between the two germline ends. The CDR3 extends over 17 amino acids. The CDR3 region is CASSYSGGGRGDYGYTF. The CDR3 region has the DNA TGTGCCAGCAGTTACTCCGGAGGGGGGCGCGGGGACTATGGCTACACCTTC.

The V call is TRBV9, the J call TRBJ2-5; 9 bases map to TRBD1. The CDR3 loop spans 17 amino acids. V lost 5 bases, J lost 5 bases, and 16 bases stayed unmatched. Germline V CDR1 and CDR2: SGDLS, YYNGEE. The CDR3 nucleotides are TGTGCCAGCAGTAGATCGATCCGGGACAGGGCAGAGGAGACCCAGTACTTC. Its translation is CASSRSIRDRAEETQYF.

The V and J genes are TRBV29-1 and TRBJ1-1, with 7 nucleotides matching TRBD1. Germline assignment: CDR1 SQVTM and CDR2 ANQGSEA. V lost 5 bases to trimming and J lost 1 base; unmatched junction nucleotides: 4. The CDR3 has 13 amino acids. In nucleotides, the CDR3 is TGCAGCGTTACCAAGGGGGCGAACACTGAAGCTTTCTTT. This translates into CSVTKGANTEAFF.

V usage is TRBV5-1 and J usage is TRBJ2-3, with D perhaps TRBD1 or TRBD2 (6 bases each). The CDR3 length is 15 residues. Germline loops: CDR1 SGHRS, CDR2 YFSETQ. V shed 6 bases and J shed 2 bases, with 16 bases lying between them. The CDR3 DNA follows: TGCGCCAGCACTCATACGGGGGCCTCCACAGATACGCAGTATTTT. Residues: CASTHTGASTDTQYF.

J is TRBJ2-1 and V is TRBV5-1; 11 bases agree with TRBD2. The CDR3 sequence is 16 residues long. In germline, CDR1 is SGHRS, CDR2 YFSETQ. With V trimmed by 4 bases and J by 1 base, 4 bases remained unmatched. CDR3 in amino acids: CASSPLAGASYNEQFF. For the CDR3, the DNA is TGCGCCAGCAGCCCACTAGCGGGGGCGTCCTACAATGAGCAGTTCTTC.

This chain joins TRBV29-1 and TRBJ1-1, with D hard to call. Germline CDR1 and CDR2: SQVTM and ANQGSEA. The CDR3 totals 14 residues. Trimming removed 4 bases from V and 6 bases from J, with 18 bases in between. The CDR3 protein is CSVARGPDYSEAFF. The CDR3 region has the DNA TGCAGCGTTGCTCGAGGGCCCGACTACTCTGAAGCTTTCTTT. Variable domain in full (rest from reference TRBV29-1 and TRBJ1-1): SAVISQKPSRDICQRGTSLTIQCQVDSQVTMMFWYRQQPGQSLTLIATANQGSEATYESGFVIDKFPISRPNLTFSTLTVSNMSPEDSSIYLCSVARGPDYSEAFFGQGTRLTVV.

V and J are TRBV10-3 and TRBJ1-4; no reliable D call. Germline V gene sequence: CDR1 ENHRY, CDR2 SYGVKD. The V and J ends lost 3 bases and 5 bases respectively, with 7 bases between them. The CDR3 length is 13 residues. The CDR3 DNA is TGTGCCATCAGTGATGGGTTGAATGAAAAACTGTTTTTT. Translation gives CAISDGLNEKLFF.

The rearrangement joins TRBV28 to TRBJ1-1; no firm D call. There are 14 residues in the CDR3. Germline V gene sequence: CDR1 MDHEN, CDR2 SYDVKM. Trimming pared 0 bases from V and 1 base from J, leaving 6 bases between. This CDR3 reads CASSLWTGNTEAFF. Here the CDR3 DNA reads TGTGCCAGCAGTTTATGGACCGGGAACACTGAAGCTTTCTTT.

The rearrangement joins TRBV7-9 to TRBJ1-1, with TRBD1 as a possible D gene (5 bases). The V end was cut by 5 bases, the J end by 7 bases, with 17 bases between. CDR3 length: 14 amino acids. The germline V gene has CDR1 SEHNR and CDR2 FQNEAQ (reference sequence). CDR3 bases: TGTGCCAGCAGCCCGAACCCGGGACGGCATGAAGCTTTCTTT. Its translation is CASSPNPGRHEAFF.

The sample holds one count of this clonotype. This chain uses TRBV27 with TRBJ1-3, with unresolved D. The CDR3 runs 13 residues. V lost 5 bases, J lost 4 bases, and 9 bases lay in between. The germline CDR1 and CDR2 sequences are MNHEY and SMNVEV (reference sequence). CDR3 sequence: CASSPGFGNTIYF. The CDR3 DNA reads TGTGCCAGCAGTCCGGGGTTCGGAAACACCATATATTTT.

Points on this clonotype: A much larger clone differs by one base, so this may be a read error. This rearrangement joins TRBV12-3 or TRBV12-4 to TRBJ1-5; D is ambiguous. CDR3 length: 15 amino acids. The CDR3 reads CASSRRVVSNQSQHF. The CDR3, as DNA: TGTGCCAGCAGTCGAAGGGTGGTGAGCAATCAGTCCCAGCATTTT.

The J gene is TRBJ2-5, the V gene TRBV6-6, with D possibly being TRBD1 (5 bases). Deletions cut 4 bases from V and 5 bases from J, with 17 bases between. This CDR3 region has 15 residues. CDR1 is MNHNY and CDR2 is SVGAGI in the germline V gene (reference sequence). The CDR3 region is CASSSGIPSSETQYF. CDR3 nucleotide sequence: TGTGCCAGCAGTTCAGGGATACCTTCCTCCGAGACCCAGTACTTC.

The chain is built from TRBV6-5 and TRBJ1-6, with D hard to call. The CDR3 has 13 residues. Per the germline V gene, CDR1 is MNHEY and CDR2 is SVGAGI. Trimming shortened V by 0 bases and J by 9 bases, and 6 bases separated the two germline ends. The CDR3 sequence is CASSYSDASPLHF. CDR3 nucleotide sequence: TGTGCCAGCAGTTACTCCGATGCTTCACCCCTCCACTTT.

A note on this clonotype: A junction end diverges from the germline sequence, so it may reflect a read error. The gene calls are TRBV7-2 and TRBJ2-1; a weak D match, TRBD1 (5 bases). The germline gives CDR1 SGHTA, CDR2 FQGNSA. This CDR3 region has 19 residues. The CDR3 bases are TGTGCCAGCAGCTTAGGGGCCTGGGGCGGACCTCTTGGGTACAATGGGCAGTTCTTC. Its protein is CASSLGAWGGPLGYNGQFF.

This clonotype has a count of ten or more. This chain uses TRBV27 with TRBJ2-7; D call uncertain. This CDR3 has 13 amino acids. The V gene lost 6 bases and the J gene lost 4 bases, with 13 bases spanning the gap. Germline CDR1 and CDR2: MNHEY and SMNVEV (reference sequence). CDR3 in DNA: TGTGCCAGCAGCTTAGGCCCAAGGTACGAGCAGTACTTC. It yields the protein CASSLGPRYEQYF.

Turning to this clonotype: This may come from a read error, since a much larger clone is one base off. The rearrangement uses TRBV5-5 and TRBJ2-3; D possibly matches TRBD1 or TRBD2 (5 bases each). The germline V gene encodes CDR1 SGHKS and CDR2 YYEKEE (reference sequence). The CDR3 loop spans 16 amino acids. V was shortened by 4 bases and J by 10 bases, with 25 bases between the two germline ends. CDR3 nucleotide sequence: TGTGCCAGCAGCCGCCAGGGCAGGGAGAAGCAGGATGCGCAGTATTTT. This encodes CASSRQGREKQDAQYF.

This clonotype was seen repeatedly, ten times or more. This chain uses TRBV29-1 with TRBJ2-3; D not resolved. This CDR3 is 13 amino acids long. CDR1 and CDR2 from the germline V gene are SQVTM and ANQGSEA. V shed 2 bases and J shed 10 bases, with 16 bases lying between them. The CDR3: CSVERFRENPQYF. As DNA, the CDR3 is TGCAGCGTTGAACGCTTTAGGGAAAACCCGCAGTATTTT.

This clonotype was counted ten times or more. The chain carries TRBV9 and TRBJ2-3, with D unresolved. Germline CDR1 is SGDLS and CDR2 is YYNGEE. CDR3 length equals 15 residues. Trimming took 0 bases from V and 0 from J, leaving 8 bases between them. Here the CDR3 reads CASSVAATSTDTQYF. The CDR3 DNA reads TGTGCCAGCAGCGTAGCAGCGACTAGCACAGATACGCAGTATTTT.

This chain connects TRBV15 to TRBJ2-1; TRBD2 agrees at 11 bases. The CDR3 is 15 amino acids. V was pared by 6 bases and J by 4 bases, with 5 bases of the junction left unmatched. Germline V gene data show CDR1 as LNHNV and CDR2 as YYDKDF (reference sequence). The CDR3 loop is CATRTGLADYNEQFF. The DNA of the CDR3 is TGTGCCACCAGGACGGGACTAGCGGATTACAATGAGCAGTTCTTC.

The chain combines TRBV20-1 with TRBJ2-7; no reliable D call. Near its end, the DNA agrees better with TRBJ2-5, so the J call may be wrong. This CDR3 has 12 amino acids. Germline CDR1 is DFQATT and CDR2 is SNEGSKA (reference sequence). The CDR3 DNA is TGCAGTGCTGGCGACATCACCGAGACCCAGTACTTC. Protein sequence: CSAGDITETQYF.

The rearrangement joins TRBV20-1 to TRBJ1-1; 7 bases are a match to TRBD1. From germline, CDR1 is DFQATT and CDR2 SNEGSKA (reference sequence). The CDR3 consists of 13 residues. Trimming removed 0 bases from V and 6 bases from J; junction bases left unmatched: 4. The CDR3 sequence is CSARETGRAEAFF. Here the CDR3 DNA reads TGCAGTGCTAGAGAGACAGGGAGGGCTGAAGCTTTCTTT.